This TCR beta chain was sequenced during a study of T cell repertoires in cytomegalovirus infection. Note on this clonotype: Antigen: not known.

V was trimmed by 5 bases and J by 4 bases, leaving 15 bases between them. CDR1 MNHGY and CDR2 SAAAGT come from the germline V gene. There are 15 residues in the CDR3. TCRdb re-called the reads through MiXCR, storing one row per CDR3 protein. The table lists a few hundred thousand distinct CDR3 sequences, about 35% of them singletons. Sequencing used cultured PBMCs, obtained from culture after CMV antigen stimulation. This clonotype was obtained from a human donor in good health (CMV status not recorded). Some clones in this sample may be carry-over from other donors' samples. The genes are TRBV6-8 and TRBJ1-3; weak D call: TRBD1 (6 bases). The DNA of the CDR3 is TGTGCCAGCAGTCTAACAACAGGGTTAGGAAACACCATATATTTT. Its translation: CASSLTTGLGNTIYF.